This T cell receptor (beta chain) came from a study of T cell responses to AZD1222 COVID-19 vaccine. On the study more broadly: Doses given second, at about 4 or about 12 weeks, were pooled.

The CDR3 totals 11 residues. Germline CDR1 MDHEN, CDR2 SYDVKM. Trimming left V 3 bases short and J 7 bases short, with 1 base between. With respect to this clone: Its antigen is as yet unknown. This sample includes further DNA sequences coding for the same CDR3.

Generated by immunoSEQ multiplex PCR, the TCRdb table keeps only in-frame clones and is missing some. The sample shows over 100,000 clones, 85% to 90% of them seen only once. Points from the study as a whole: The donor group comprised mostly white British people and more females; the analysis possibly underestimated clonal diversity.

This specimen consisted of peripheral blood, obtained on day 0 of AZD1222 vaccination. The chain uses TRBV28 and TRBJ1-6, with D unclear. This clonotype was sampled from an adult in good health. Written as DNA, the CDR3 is TGTGCCAGCAGTTTGAATTCACCCCTCCACTTT. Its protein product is CASSLNSPLHF. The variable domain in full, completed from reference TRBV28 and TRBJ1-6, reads DVKVTQSSRYLVKRTGEKVFLECVQDMDHENMFWYRQDPGLGLRLIYFSYDVKMKEKGDIPEGYSVSREKKERFSLILESASTNQTSMYLCASSLNSPLHFGNGTRLTVT.